A single sample is the source of the 2 T cell receptor beta chains below, sequenced in a study of T cell responses to AZD1222 COVID-19 vaccine. TCRdb's table, derived via immunoSEQ multiplex PCR, lists solely in-frame clones and lacks some. The sample yields around 190,000 clones, 85% to 90% seen once. Source: peripheral blood, taken on day 0 of AZD1222 vaccination. All receptors derive from an adult in good health.

The V gene is TRBV10-2, the J gene TRBJ2-5; 12 bases fit TRBD2. Trimming removed 8 bases from V and 2 bases from J; junction bases left unmatched: 3. CDR1 is WSHSY, CDR2 SAAADI, per germline. The CDR3 spans 14 residues. DNA for the CDR3: TGCGCCAGCGAACTAGCGGGGGGACAAGAGACCCAGTACTTC. It encodes CASELAGGQETQYF.

The gene calls are TRBV3-1 (or the pseudogene TRBV3-2) and TRBJ2-3, with TRBD2 matching 8 bases. The V and J ends lost 8 bases and 0 bases, in that order; junction bases with no gene match: 10. This CDR3 is built from 16 residues. The germline CDR1 and CDR2 sequences are LGHDT and YNNKEL (reference sequence). CDR3 sequence reads: CASDYSGSTSTDTQYF. The CDR3 DNA reads TGTGCCAGCGACTACAGCGGGAGCACTAGCACAGATACGCAGTATTTT.